The subject of this entry is one T cell receptor (beta chain). It has no known antigen specificity. Base quality data are lacking; no much larger clone is found one base away. The entire isolated RNA was reverse transcribed using the High Capacity cDNA Reverse Transcription Kit, and thus expressed TCRB transcripts were sequenced. Deep immunoSEQ sequencing was applied to naive, central memory and regulatory T cell samples, giving an average of roughly 3.3 million total reads per sample. Sorted cells were lysed in RLT buffer and RNA was extracted with DNase-treated RNeasy Micro or Mini kits, depending on cell number. Each cell subset was processed separately to prevent cross-contamination, with patient and healthy donor samples processed together. The immunoSEQ multiplex PCR was used to amplify TCRB sequences from cDNA, generating 87-bp fragments that spanned the CDR3 region. The amplicons were sequenced using the Illumina HiSeq platform. As for the original processing: PCR bias was computationally corrected using synthetic template baselines, reads within Hamming distance 2 were collapsed, and singletons that could not be merged were discarded. Reads were aligned against IMGT so that V, D and J genes, CDR3 length and insertions or deletions at six rearrangement sites could be assigned. Clonotype counts were normalized to sorted cell number within each subset before computing true diversity and Gini coefficients with the tcR R package. Repertoire sharing was quantified using the overlap coefficient calculated on TCRB nucleotide sequences. Out-of-frame TCRB sequences from naive cells were analyzed as a proxy for the pre-selection repertoire. The table was pulled from immuneACCESS by TCRdb, which kept in-frame rearrangements only. Such tables lose some clones; where checked, under half of the loss comes from unresolved V genes, and the rest has no known cause. V and J calls and clone size come straight from that table; D and trimming were deduced from the DNA. The table for this sample lists 150,000 to 200,000 clones; 63% of them were counted only once. Approximately 0.089% of the sample rests with the top ten.

In the germline V gene (reference sequence), CDR1 corresponds to MNHEY and CDR2 to SMNVEV. The CDR3 covers 13 residues, taking in both the cysteine and the phenylalanine. The retained sequence is limited to the CDR3, 39 bases, with the frame set at the first base. The junction carries 14 bases between V and J, which are trimmed by 8 bases and 4 bases respectively. The record originates from a study of beta chain features in type 1 diabetes (dated by TCRdb to the late 2010s). Regarding the research as a whole: Patients and healthy donors did not differ in mean age, gender distribution, total cell number or subset yield. A total of some 110 million sorted cells were examined across all samples, and a strong correlation was observed between cell number per subset and RNA yield. The study compared TCRB repertoires of sorted circulating CD4+ T cell subsets between recently diagnosed type 1 diabetes patients and matched healthy donors. Regulatory and stem cell-like memory subsets were isolated from only 8 patients and roughly eight healthy donors, whereas naive and central memory subsets came from all 30 or so donors. What the authors observed across the whole study: A moderate but significant shortening of TCRB CDR3 length was observed in type 1 diabetes patients in all four CD4+ subsets. Because small numbers of individuals were included in the HLA sub-analyses, any influence of HLA type on TCRB rearrangement was left unresolved. At VDJ recombination sites, type 1 diabetes patients had fewer insertions and more deleted nucleotides, which implies abnormalities in thymic rearrangement. The naive, central memory and regulatory TCRB repertoires appeared to resemble one another more closely among patients than among healthy donors. Shorter templates might be favored by PCR, yet because patient and control samples were amplified and corrected together, any such skew would affect both groups equally. Sequencing cDNA rather than genomic DNA could over-represent highly expressing activated cells, although activation and CD3 levels did not differ between groups.

Each donor gave one peripheral blood draw, roughly 110 mL on average, collected into heparinised tubes. Using a panel that included CD45RO, CCR7, CD25, CD127, CD95 and CD27, naive, central memory, regulatory and stem cell-like memory CD4+ T cells were sorted on a BD FACSAria II. Purity was above 95% for every sorted population. PBMCs were isolated right away by Lymphoprep density gradient centrifugation and were stained directly, without culture. So that batch effects would be minimized, each experiment stained and sorted samples in pairs, pairing one healthy donor with one patient. The sequenced material came from naive CD4+ T cells from blood. In the paper's terms, the cell subset or site label means: true naive CD4+ T cells. The source is a man aged 25 to 40 with type 1 diabetes. The rearranged segments are TRBV27 and TRBJ2-5; TRBD1 is a weak D gene call, 6 bases matching. The CDR3 has the sequence CASREGHRETQYF. The DNA reads TGTGCCAGCCGAGAGGGACATCGAGAGACCCAGTACTTC.